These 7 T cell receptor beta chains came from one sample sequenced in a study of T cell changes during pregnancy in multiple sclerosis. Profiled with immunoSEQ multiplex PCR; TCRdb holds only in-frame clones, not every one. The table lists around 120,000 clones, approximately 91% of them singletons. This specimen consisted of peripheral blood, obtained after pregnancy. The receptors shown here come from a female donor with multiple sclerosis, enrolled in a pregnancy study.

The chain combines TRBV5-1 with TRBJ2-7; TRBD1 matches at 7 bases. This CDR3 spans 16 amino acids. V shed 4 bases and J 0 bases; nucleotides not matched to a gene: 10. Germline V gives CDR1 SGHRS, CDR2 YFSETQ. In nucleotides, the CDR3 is TGCGCCAGCAGCCGAGTACCGGGACAGAGCTCCTACGAGCAGTACTTC. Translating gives CASSRVPGQSSYEQYF.

CDR3 residues: CASSATLGVEAFF. CDR3 DNA sequence: TGTGCCAGCAGTGCTACCCTCGGTGTGGAAGCTTTCTTT. V is TRBV2 and J is TRBJ1-1; D remains ambiguous. Germline V CDR1 and CDR2: SNHLY, FYNNEI. This CDR3 contains 13 residues. V lost 4 bases and J 8 bases, leaving 14 bases between the germline ends. Variable domain in full (rest from reference TRBV2 and TRBJ1-1): EPEVTQTPSHQVTQMGQEVILRCVPISNHLYFYWYRQILGQKVEFLVSFYNNEISEKSEIFDDQFSVERPDGSNFTLKIRSTKLEDSAMYFCASSATLGVEAFFGQGTRLTVV.

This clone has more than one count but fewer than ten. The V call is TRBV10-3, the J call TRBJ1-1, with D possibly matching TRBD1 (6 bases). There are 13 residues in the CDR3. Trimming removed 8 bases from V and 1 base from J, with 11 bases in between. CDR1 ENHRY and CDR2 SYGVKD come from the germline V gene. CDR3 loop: CAIRGQPNTEAFF. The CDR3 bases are TGTGCCATCCGGGGACAACCGAACACTGAAGCTTTCTTT.

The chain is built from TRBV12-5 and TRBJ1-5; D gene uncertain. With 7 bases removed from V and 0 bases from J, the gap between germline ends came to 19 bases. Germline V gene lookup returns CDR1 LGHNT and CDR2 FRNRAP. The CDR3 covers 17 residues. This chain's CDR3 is CASAWEAVDYSNQPQHF. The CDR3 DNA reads TGTGCTAGTGCCTGGGAGGCGGTAGATTATAGCAATCAGCCCCAGCATTTT.

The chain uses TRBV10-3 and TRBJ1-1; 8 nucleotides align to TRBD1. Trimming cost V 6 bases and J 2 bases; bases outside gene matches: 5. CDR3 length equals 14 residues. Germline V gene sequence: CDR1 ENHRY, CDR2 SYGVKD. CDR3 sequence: CAIRGTGLNTEAFF. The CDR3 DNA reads TGTGCCATCAGAGGGACAGGCCTCAACACTGAAGCTTTCTTT.

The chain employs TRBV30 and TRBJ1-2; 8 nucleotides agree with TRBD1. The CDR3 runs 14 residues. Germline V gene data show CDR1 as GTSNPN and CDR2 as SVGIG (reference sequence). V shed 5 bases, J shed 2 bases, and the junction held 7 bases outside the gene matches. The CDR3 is CAWHSDRANYGYTF. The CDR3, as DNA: TGTGCCTGGCACTCGGACAGGGCCAACTATGGCTACACCTTC.

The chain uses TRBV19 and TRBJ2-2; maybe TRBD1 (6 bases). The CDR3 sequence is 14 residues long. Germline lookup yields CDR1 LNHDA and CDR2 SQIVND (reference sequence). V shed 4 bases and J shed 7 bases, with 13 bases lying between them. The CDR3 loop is CASSTARTVGELFF. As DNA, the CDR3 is TGTGCCAGTAGTACCGCCCGGACAGTCGGGGAGCTGTTTTTT.